The clone carrying this T cell receptor beta chain was seen many times. The CDR3 loop spans 15 amino acids. V lost 0 bases and J 5 bases, leaving 13 bases between the germline ends. Germline-derived CDR1 and CDR2 are LGHNA and YNFKEQ. MiXCR re-clonotyped the PCR reads for TCRdb. The sample consists of some 23,000 clones, more than 10% of them appearing once. Every patient was untreated before thyroid surgery. The data were obtained in a study of metastatic and nonmetastatic thyroid tumors. This receptor was obtained from a female donor with papillary thyroid cancer or a benign thyroid nodule (not recorded which). Some clones in this sample may be carry-over from other donors' samples. Source material: blood. V gene TRBV4-2 combines with J gene TRBJ2-5; TRBD1 might be the D (5 bases). The CDR3 region has the DNA TGTGCCAGCAGCCAAGAATGGGTCAGGGTTGAGACCCAGTACTTC. Encoded protein: CASSQEWVRVETQYF.